A single T cell receptor (beta chain) is shown here with its context. This record belongs to a study of blood T cell repertoires in COVID-19. Background on the study: Samples came from the United States, Italy and Spain, spanning acute and convalescent COVID-19. PBMCs, B-cell-depleted T cells, or T cells provided the cDNA or gDNA that made up the material.

As originally analysed: Estimation of nucleated cell counts relied on the amplification of reference gene primers. Assay used: immunoSEQ multiplex PCR; TCRdb lists only in-frame clones, some missing. D and trimming were read from the DNA, whereas the V and J calls and clone size are those reported in that table. The sample comprises 150,000 to 200,000 clones, around 88% of which are singletons, and around 4.6% rests with the top ten. CDR1 is MNHNS, CDR2 SASEGT, per germline. This CDR3 spans 15 amino acids. V dropped 1 base and J dropped 2 bases, with 12 bases sitting between them. Material for sequencing was peripheral blood. The V call is TRBV6-1, the J call TRBJ2-7; a possible D gene is TRBD2 (5 bases). The TCR sequence derives from a human donor in a cohort sampled during active COVID-19. The CDR3, as DNA: TGTGCCAGCAGTGAAGAGACTATCCCCGCCTACGAGCAGTACTTC. The encoded protein is CASSEETIPAYEQYF.